The text below deals with one T cell receptor (beta chain). The antigen it binds to is not known. The sample holds no much larger clone one base away, and base qualities are not on file. This entry belongs to a study of T-cell memory formation after mild COVID-19 (dated by TCRdb to about 2021). General notes on the study: TCR sequence clusters from the two donors were found to be largely donor specific. Two young, previously healthy adult volunteers made up the cohort, one male and one female. Longitudinal TCRalpha and TCRbeta repertoire sequencing tracked T-cell clones expanding and contracting after mild COVID-19 in two donors.

The investigation overall reported the following: Contracting CD4+ clones were found mainly in CM and EM memory subsets, while CD8+ clones were enriched in EMRA. SARS-CoV-2 specificity was not confirmed for the second-wave clones peaking on day 37. Clones that contracted from day 15 to 85 showed balanced CD4/CD8 phenotypes, whereas a second wave of clones that expanded from day 15 to 37 leaned towards CD4+. Only a couple of mild cases were covered in the study, and larger cohorts including severe cases with pre-infection samples were considered necessary. Some responding clones were found in pre-infection memory, which suggests that pre-existing cross-reactive memory T cells took part in the SARS-CoV-2 response.

For CDR1 and CDR2, the germline V gene (reference sequence) lists SGHAT and FQDESV. V is reduced by 5 bases and J by 2 bases, leaving a spacing of 13 bases between them. From its cysteine to its phenylalanine, the CDR3 spans 14 amino acids. Just CDR3 DNA is preserved here, 42 bases in frame from base 1. Sequencing took place on an Illumina NovaSeq 6000. Using 5'RACE with constant-segment primers, TCRalpha and TCRbeta cDNA libraries were constructed, with sample barcodes and unique molecular identifiers added in the process. Trizol reagent was used to extract RNA from every sample. Amplification of the libraries took two PCR steps, and the second step added a second sample barcode plus Illumina TruSeq adapters. Libraries were sequenced on an Illumina NovaSeq with 2 x 150 bp paired-end reads. Regarding the original processing steps: Reads were demultiplexed and collapsed into UMI-guided consensus sequences with migec v1.2.7. Using mixcr v2.1.11, the UMI consensuses were aligned to TRA and TRB V and J templates and assembled into clonotypes. Expanded or contracted clonotypes were those called significant by both edgeR and NoisET, with noise models trained on biological replicates. For edgeR calls, the thresholds were a false discovery rate-adjusted p below 0.01 and a log2 fold-change of 1. As an exploratory analysis of dynamics, PCA with hierarchical clustering was applied to max-normalized trajectories of the 1000 most abundant clonotypes. Separately sequenced CD4+ and CD8+ repertoires were used to assign a CD4 or CD8 phenotype to each responding clone. TCRdb itself trimmed the public reads at Q25 with fastp, ran MiXCR and retained productive beta chains. Each CDR3 protein appears once, grouped with its most common genes and DNA. The V and J calls were not made by the authors but by TCRdb's processing. For this sample the table gives roughly 68,000 distinct CDR3 sequences, of which over 15% were detected only once. Roughly a third of the sample comes from the top ten.

PBMCs were isolated by Ficoll-Paque density gradient centrifugation. The sample was PBMCs or a T cell subset sorted from them (not recorded which). The V gene is TRBV11-1 and the J gene is TRBJ2-7; perhaps TRBD1 is the D gene, with 5 bases matching. This sequence was found in an adult woman who had mild COVID-19 (a few samples of this study predate the infection). The sample titles of this study are shuffled in the database, so cell type and time point are left out; the donor was told from shared clones. The nucleotide sequence is TGTGCCAGCAGCCCCCAGACAGATGCCTACGAGCAGTACTTC. Its coded protein is CASSPQTDAYEQYF.